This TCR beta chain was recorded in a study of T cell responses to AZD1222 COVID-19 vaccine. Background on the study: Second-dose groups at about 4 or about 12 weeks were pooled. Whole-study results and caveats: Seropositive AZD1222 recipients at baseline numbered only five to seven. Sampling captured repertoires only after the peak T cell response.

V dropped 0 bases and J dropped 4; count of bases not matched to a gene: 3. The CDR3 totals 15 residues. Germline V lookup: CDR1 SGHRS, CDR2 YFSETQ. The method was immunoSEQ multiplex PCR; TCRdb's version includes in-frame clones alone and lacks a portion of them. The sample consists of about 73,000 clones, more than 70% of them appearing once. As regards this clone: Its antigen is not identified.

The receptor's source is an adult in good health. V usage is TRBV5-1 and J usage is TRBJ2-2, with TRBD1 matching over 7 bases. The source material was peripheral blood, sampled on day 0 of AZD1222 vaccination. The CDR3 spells CASSLGQGGTGELFF. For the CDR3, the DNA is TGCGCCAGCAGCTTGGGACAGGGCGGCACCGGGGAGCTGTTTTTT. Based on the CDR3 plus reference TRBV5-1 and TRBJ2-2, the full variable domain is KAGVTQTPRYLIKTRGQQVTLSCSPISGHRSVSWYQQTPGQGLQFLFEYFSETQRNKGNFPGRFSGRQFSNSRSEMNVSTLELGDSALYLCASSLGQGGTGELFFGEGSRLTVL.